This entry lists 9 T cell receptor beta chains sequenced from one sample in a study of blood T cell repertoires in COVID-19. Assay: immunoSEQ multiplex PCR; the TCRdb copy retains only in-frame clones and omits some. Counted here are approximately 180,000 clones, 82% occurring once; the ten biggest clones make up roughly 9.1%. The sequencing sample was made of peripheral blood. These receptors originate from a woman in her 70s with acute or convalescent COVID-19.

The gene calls are TRBV28 and TRBJ1-5; D is undetermined. V shed 0 bases and J shed 5 bases, with 8 bases lying between them. The CDR3 contains 14 residues. The germline gives CDR1 MDHEN, CDR2 SYDVKM. CDR3 nucleotides: TGTGCCAGCAGTTTATGGGTTCGCGATCAGCCCCAGCATTTT. Encoded protein: CASSLWVRDQPQHF.

The DNA of the CDR3 is TGTGCCAGCACCTCTCCCGCGGGGACAGGCGCCACCACTGAAGCTTTCTTT. It is translated as CASTSPAGTGATTEAFF. The V call is TRBV28, the J call TRBJ1-1, with 8 bases that match TRBD1. This CDR3 has 17 amino acids. From germline, CDR1 is MDHEN and CDR2 SYDVKM. V was clipped by 7 bases and J by 4 bases; unmatched bases: 17.

The V call is TRBV4-1, the J call TRBJ1-6, with D possibly being TRBD1 (6 bases). Germline loops: CDR1 MGHRA, CDR2 YSYEKL. Between the trimmed V and J ends, which lost 7 bases and 6 bases, there was a span of 16 bases. This CDR3 region has 15 residues. The CDR3 sequence is CASTPSWGLNSPLHF. CDR3 in DNA: TGCGCCAGCACCCCGAGCTGGGGGCTTAATTCACCCCTCCACTTT.

This clone showed up just once. The rearrangement joins TRBV3-1 (or the pseudogene TRBV3-2) to TRBJ1-2; possible D gene TRBD1, 5 bases. The ends were cut back, 4 bases at V and 2 bases at J, with 14 bases in the middle. From germline, CDR1 is LGHDT and CDR2 YNNKEL (reference sequence). There are 15 residues in the CDR3. As DNA, the CDR3 is TGTGCCAGCAGCCTCCGGGGGGATCCAAACTATGGCTACACCTTC. Its protein is CASSLRGDPNYGYTF.

The rearrangement joins TRBV28 to TRBJ2-1, with 12 positions matching TRBD2. V was clipped by 6 bases and J by 15 bases; unmatched bases: 15. This CDR3 contains 15 residues. Germline CDR1 is MDHEN and CDR2 is SYDVKM. The CDR3 region is CASSSPIRLAGEAFF. The DNA of the CDR3 is TGTGCCAGCAGCTCACCTATAAGACTAGCGGGAGAGGCGTTCTTC.

V gene TRBV9 combines with J gene TRBJ2-7; D is possibly TRBD2 (5 bases). From germline, CDR1 is SGDLS and CDR2 YYNGEE. This CDR3 is built from 15 residues. Between the trimmed V and J ends, which lost 0 bases and 1 base, there was a span of 11 bases. CDR3 region: CASSVDGSHSYEQYF. The CDR3 nucleotides are TGTGCCAGCAGCGTAGATGGGAGCCATTCCTACGAGCAGTACTTC. Full variable domain (rest looked up from reference TRBV9 and TRBJ2-7): DSGVTQTPKHLITATGQRVTLRCSPRSGDLSVYWYQQSLDQGLQFLIQYYNGEERAKGNILERFSAQQFPDLHSELNLSSLELGDSALYFCASSVDGSHSYEQYFGPGTRLTVT.

V gene TRBV7-6 combines with J gene TRBJ1-4; D is uncertain. Germline CDR1 and CDR2: SGHVS and FNYEAQ. Trimming took 3 bases from V and 4 from J, leaving 9 bases between them. This CDR3 is 14 amino acids long. The CDR3: CASSFFADNEKLFF. CDR3 DNA: TGTGCCAGCAGCTTCTTCGCAGATAATGAAAAACTGTTTTTT.

The chain couples TRBV2 to TRBJ1-2, with D possibly being TRBD1 (5 bases). V gave up 3 bases and J gave up 6 bases, with 20 bases separating them. Looked up from germline, CDR1 is SNHLY and CDR2 is FYNNEI. The CDR3 is made up of 16 amino acids. The CDR3: CASSDLGGGYLDGYTF. DNA for the CDR3: TGTGCCAGCAGTGACCTTGGGGGAGGATATCTGGATGGCTACACCTTC.

The chain couples TRBV29-1 to TRBJ1-2, with 7 bases aligning to TRBD1. Germline V gene sequence: CDR1 SQVTM, CDR2 ANQGSEA. The CDR3 runs to 14 residues. V was pared by 2 bases and J by 10 bases, with 13 bases of the junction left unmatched. The CDR3: CSVEKSPPGGVYTF. The CDR3 DNA reads as TGCAGCGTTGAAAAGAGTCCGCCAGGGGGTGTCTACACCTTC.